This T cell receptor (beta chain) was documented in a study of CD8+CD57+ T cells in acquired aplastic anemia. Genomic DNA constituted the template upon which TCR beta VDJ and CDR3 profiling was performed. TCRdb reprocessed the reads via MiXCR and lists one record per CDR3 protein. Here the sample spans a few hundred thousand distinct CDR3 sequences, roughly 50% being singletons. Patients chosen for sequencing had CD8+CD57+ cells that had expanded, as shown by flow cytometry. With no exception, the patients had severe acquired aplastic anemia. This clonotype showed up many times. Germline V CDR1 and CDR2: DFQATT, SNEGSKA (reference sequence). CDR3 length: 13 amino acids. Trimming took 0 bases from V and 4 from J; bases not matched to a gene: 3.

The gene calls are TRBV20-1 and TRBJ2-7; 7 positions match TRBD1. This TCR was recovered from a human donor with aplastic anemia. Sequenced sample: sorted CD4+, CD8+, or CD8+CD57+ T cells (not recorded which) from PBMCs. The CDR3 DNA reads TGCAGTGCTAGAGAAGTACAGGGGTACGAGCAGTACTTC. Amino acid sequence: CSAREVQGYEQYF.